This T cell receptor (beta chain) derives from a study of T-cell memory formation after mild COVID-19. Study in general: Clusters of TCRs were largely donor specific.

In TCRdb, the 5' RACE reads were re-called with MiXCR into one record per CDR3 protein. The repertoire holds around 200,000 distinct CDR3 sequences, with around 21% as singletons. Study-wide points: Later expanders leaned CD4+, whereas day 15 to 85 contracting clones were balanced CD4/CD8.

This clonotype was found a few times. Its cognate antigen is unknown. The sample was PBMCs or a T cell subset sorted from them (not recorded which). This TCR was recovered from an adult woman who had mild COVID-19 (a few samples of this study predate the infection). Cell type and time point are not known.

The CDR3 DNA reads as TGCGCCAGCAGCCAAGATCATGCAGCGGATGAGCAGTTCTTC. Protein sequence: CASSQDHAADEQFF. J is TRBJ2-1 and V is TRBV4-1, with a tentative D call TRBD2 (5 bases). The V end was cut by 0 bases, the J end by 8 bases, with 11 bases between. Germline loops: CDR1 MGHRA, CDR2 YSYEKL. The CDR3 consists of 14 residues.